This T cell receptor beta chain derives from a study of blood T cell repertoires in COVID-19. Study background: Both acute and convalescent COVID-19 samples were obtained from the United States, Italy and Spain. Nucleic acid was either cDNA or gDNA, and it came from T cells, B-cell-depleted T cells, or PBMCs.

The germline V gene encodes CDR1 MGHDK and CDR2 SYGVNS. This CDR3 region has 13 residues. J was trimmed by 6 bases and V by 7 bases; bases with no gene match: 6. In the source study's methods: Amplification of reference gene primers provided the estimated nucleated cell counts. Measured with immunoSEQ multiplex PCR; TCRdb has only the in-frame clones, and not every one. D and trimming come from the DNA, and the V and J calls and clone size come from that table. The sample shows 250,000 to 350,000 clones, 70% to 85% of them seen only once. In Seattle, patients joined the study during active infection and were tracked longitudinally.

The TCR comes from a human donor with COVID-19, enrolled during active disease. The donor label of this sample is uncertain. This chain links TRBV25-1 with TRBJ2-3; 8 bases align to TRBD2. Specimen: peripheral blood. CDR3 sequence: CASIQRERDTQYF. The CDR3 DNA is TGTGCCAGCATCCAGCGGGAGCGGGATACGCAGTATTTT.